Following are 18 T cell receptor beta chains from one sample sequenced in a study of blood T cell repertoires in COVID-19. Using immunoSEQ multiplex PCR, the repertoire was profiled, and TCRdb retains in-frame clones only, with some absent. In the table there are roughly 220,000 clones, roughly 89% of which are singletons. The sequencing input was peripheral blood. These receptors came from a young man who had recovered from COVID-19.

This chain connects TRBV6-2 or TRBV6-3 to TRBJ2-4, with no clear D. The CDR3 totals 14 residues. V was trimmed by 5 bases and J by 0 bases, leaving 8 bases between them. Per the germline V gene, CDR1 is MNHEY and CDR2 is SVGEGT. CDR3 DNA sequence: TGTGCCAGCAGTGAGAGGTCAGCCAAAAACATTCAGTACTTC. This gives the protein CASSERSAKNIQYF.

The V call is TRBV4-1, the J call TRBJ1-1, with D possibly TRBD1 on 5 matching bases. The germline gives CDR1 MGHRA, CDR2 YSYEKL. V lost 0 bases and J lost 2, with 13 bases in between. The CDR3 is made up of 16 amino acids. CDR3 in amino acids: CASSQEGWTRNTEAFF. The CDR3 DNA follows: TGCGCCAGCAGCCAAGAAGGGTGGACACGCAACACTGAAGCTTTCTTT.

The CDR3 DNA follows: TGTGCCAGCAGCCAATCCCCAGGGGGCACTGAAGCTTTCTTT. It translates to CASSQSPGGTEAFF. V is TRBV16 and J is TRBJ1-1, with 7 bases lining up with TRBD1. J lost 4 bases, V lost 0 bases, and 2 bases had no gene match. CDR1 is KGHSY and CDR2 is FQNENV in the germline V gene. This CDR3 is 14 amino acids long.

The genes are TRBV19 and TRBJ1-6; D might be TRBD1 (5 bases). Germline V gene sequence: CDR1 LNHDA, CDR2 SQIVND (reference sequence). Trimming took off 4 bases at V and 6 bases at J, with 16 bases between the two ends. The CDR3 loop spans 16 amino acids. The CDR3 DNA follows: TGTGCCAGTAGTACCCGGGTGGGGGGACTTAATTCACCCCTCCACTTT. This encodes CASSTRVGGLNSPLHF.

The rearrangement links TRBV6-5 to TRBJ1-5; TRBD1 might be the D (6 bases). The CDR3 runs to 13 residues. Germline V CDR1 and CDR2: MNHEY, SVGAGI. V was clipped by 6 bases and J by 7 bases, with 13 bases between them. CDR3 in DNA: TGTGCCAGCAGGAAGGGGGACCAACAGCCCCAGCATTTT. Protein product: CASRKGDQQPQHF.

This clone was detected ten times or more. CDR3 bases: TGCAGCGCCGTACAGGGGACAACTGGAAACACCATATATTTT. This codes for CSAVQGTTGNTIYF. V and J are TRBV29-1 and TRBJ1-3; 7 nucleotides match TRBD1. From germline, CDR1 is SQVTM and CDR2 ANQGSEA. CDR3 length: 14 residues. Trimming took 7 bases from V and 2 from J; bases not matched to a gene: 8.

CDR3 sequence: CASSRGRGNTGELFF. CDR3 in DNA: TGTGCCAGCAGCAGGGGGCGGGGGAACACCGGGGAGCTGTTTTTT. This chain links TRBV7-2 with TRBJ2-2; D might be TRBD1 (7 bases). The V gene's germline CDR1 is SGHTA and CDR2 FQGNSA. V shed 5 bases and J shed 1 base, with 11 bases lying between them. The CDR3 is 15 amino acids.

The chain recombines TRBV11-2 with TRBJ1-3; D call uncertain. From germline, CDR1 is SGHAT and CDR2 FQNNGV. The length of the CDR3 is 15 residues. The germline V and J ends were trimmed by 0 bases and 3 bases, with 9 bases remaining between them. The DNA for the CDR3 is TGTGCCAGCAGCTTAGATCGTACGGGTGGAAACACCATATATTTT. Its protein is CASSLDRTGGNTIYF.

The chain recombines TRBV11-3 with TRBJ2-3, with TRBD2 matching 9 bases. The ends lost 3 bases at V and 2 bases at J; junction bases unmatched: 6. The CDR3 length is 16 residues. CDR1 SGHNT and CDR2 YENEEA come from the germline V gene. The CDR3: CASSFSRGGYTDTQYF. Here the CDR3 DNA reads TGTGCCAGCAGCTTCTCGCGGGGGGGATACACAGATACGCAGTATTTT.

In this sample, this clone turned up once. The rearrangement joins TRBV9 to TRBJ1-5; TRBD1 is a possible D gene (6 bases). CDR3 length: 15 amino acids. The germline V gene has CDR1 SGDLS and CDR2 YYNGEE. The V gene lost 0 bases and the J gene lost 5 bases, with 12 bases spanning the gap. CDR3 loop: CASSVDVRGDQPQHF. DNA of the CDR3: TGTGCCAGCAGCGTAGATGTCAGGGGTGATCAGCCCCAGCATTTT.

The V gene is TRBV13, the J gene TRBJ2-7; tentatively, D is TRBD2 (7 bases). CDR3 length: 15 residues. CDR1 is PRHDT, CDR2 FYEKMQ, per germline (reference sequence). Trimming cost V 4 bases and J 3 bases, with 16 bases left between them. The DNA of the CDR3 is TGTGCCAGCAGCTCCATCGGGGGGCCTGGCTACGAGCAGTACTTC. It codes for CASSSIGGPGYEQYF.

J is TRBJ2-7 and V is TRBV28, with a possible D match to TRBD1 (5 bases). The ends were cut back, 3 bases at V and 6 bases at J, with 9 bases in the middle. The germline V gene encodes CDR1 MDHEN and CDR2 SYDVKM. The length of the CDR3 is 12 residues. In nucleotides, the CDR3 is TGTGCCAGCAGTTTCCAGGGCAGCGAGCAGTACTTC. Amino acids: CASSFQGSEQYF. The complete variable domain, with remaining parts taken from reference TRBV28 and TRBJ2-7, reads DVKVTQSSRYLVKRTGEKVFLECVQDMDHENMFWYRQDPGLGLRLIYFSYDVKMKEKGDIPEGYSVSREKKERFSLILESASTNQTSMYLCASSFQGSEQYFGPGTRLTVT.

The CDR3 reads CASSRGGLGDEKLFF. The CDR3 DNA reads TGTGCCAGTAGTAGGGGCGGCCTCGGTGACGAAAAACTGTTTTTT. This rearrangement joins TRBV19 to TRBJ1-4, with D maybe TRBD1 (5 bases). V was trimmed by 4 bases and J by 8 bases, leaving 17 bases between them. Germline-derived CDR1 and CDR2 are LNHDA and SQIVND (reference sequence). The CDR3 has 15 residues.

The chain couples TRBV30 to TRBJ1-2; TRBD1 matches at 9 bases. Unmatched junction bases numbered 11, after V lost 0 bases and J lost 9 bases. The CDR3 length is 15 residues. Germline values: CDR1 GTSNPN, CDR2 SVGIG (reference sequence). CDR3 sequence (DNA): TGTGCCTGGAGTGTATTTGAGACAGGGGGAAGAAGCTACACCTTC. This gives the protein CAWSVFETGGRSYTF.

This chain uses TRBV10-2 with TRBJ2-1, with 7 bases matching TRBD1. V was pared by 6 bases and J by 5 bases, with 10 bases of the junction left unmatched. Looked up from germline, CDR1 is WSHSY and CDR2 is SAAADI. CDR3 size: 15 residues. The CDR3 region is CASSLTGWPHNEQFF. The CDR3 nucleotides are TGCGCCAGCAGCCTGACAGGGTGGCCCCACAATGAGCAGTTCTTC.

The rearrangement links TRBV19 to TRBJ1-2; D perhaps matches TRBD1 (6 bases). V lost 3 bases and J lost 8, with 22 bases in between. The CDR3 runs to 16 residues. Germline CDR1 and CDR2: LNHDA and SQIVND (reference sequence). CDR3 in amino acids: CASSISAGTSIHGYTF. The DNA of the CDR3 is TGTGCCAGTAGTATTAGTGCAGGGACAAGTATCCACGGCTACACCTTC. Looking up the rest from reference TRBV19 and TRBJ1-2 gives the full variable domain: DGGITQSPKYLFRKEGQNVTLSCEQNLNHDAMYWYRQDPGQGLRLIYYSQIVNDFQKGDIAEGYSVSREKKESFPLTVTSAQKNPTAFYLCASSISAGTSIHGYTFGSGTRLTVV.

This clone was detected once. The rearrangement links TRBV19 to TRBJ1-4, with 8 nucleotides matching TRBD1. CDR1 and CDR2 (germline): LNHDA, SQIVND (reference sequence). The CDR3 consists of 15 residues. The trim removed 3 bases at V and 5 bases at J, leaving 5 bases unmatched. CDR3 region: CASSMLTGVNEKLFF. CDR3 coding DNA: TGTGCCAGTAGTATGTTGACAGGGGTAAATGAAAAACTGTTTTTT.

This rearrangement joins TRBV20-1 to TRBJ1-1, with TRBD1 identical over 7 bases. Germline CDR1 DFQATT, CDR2 SNEGSKA (reference sequence). With V trimmed by 5 bases and J by 7 bases, 4 bases remained unmatched. The CDR3 consists of 11 residues. The CDR3, as DNA: TGCAGTGCTGGGGGACAGAATGAAGCTTTCTTT. It encodes CSAGGQNEAFF.